This T cell receptor (beta chain) was obtained from a study of shared clonotypes between healthy human individuals. Across the study: Those who served as donors were two women and three men between the ages of 18 and 49. Per donor, CD8 memory used one plate, CD8 naive used two, CD4 memory used three and CD4 naive used three.

CD4+ cells underwent separation, giving CD45RA+ naive and CD45RA-negative memory subsets. Profiled with immunoSEQ multiplex PCR; TCRdb holds only in-frame clones, not every one. The sample has more than 2 million clones, under 97% seen once; the top ten hold around 0.13%. About this clone itself: The same CDR3 can be traced to other DNA sequences in this sample.

The sequenced sample consisted of naive CD4+ T cells sorted from blood. Subset meaning: CD45RA+ positively selected. The TCR was taken from a man younger than 30 in good health.

The DNA for the CDR3 is TGTGCCAGCAGCTTAGGGGGGGACAGCCAAGAGACCCAGTACTTC. This sequence encodes CASSLGGDSQETQYF. The chain recombines TRBV7-2 with TRBJ2-5, with a tentative D call TRBD1 (7 bases). The germline CDR1 and CDR2 sequences are SGHTA and FQGNSA. V was cut by 1 base and J by 1 base, with 10 bases left in between. CDR3 length: 15 amino acids.